Following are 31 T cell receptor beta chains from one sample sequenced in a study of T cell repertoires in cytomegalovirus infection (dated by TCRdb to about 2019). The listed sequencing device is Illumina HiSeq 1500. TCRdb ran its own pipeline on the public reads, namely fastp trimming at Q25 and MiXCR clone calling, and kept in-frame beta chains. Under each unique CDR3 protein, matching rows form one entry showing the most common genes and DNA. The sample table shows about 900,000 distinct CDR3 sequences, and 30% to 40% are seen once. The ten most abundant clones make up around an eighth of the sample. Their antigens remain unidentified. Reading the label with the study, this specimen's treatment or condition is: in vitro stimulation with specific CMV peptide epitopes to enrich CMV-specific T cells. Sequencing was performed on cultured CD8+ T cells from PBMCs, taken from culture after CMV antigen stimulation. All receptors derive from a human donor in good health (CMV status not recorded). Some clones in this sample may be carry-over from other donors' samples.

This clonotype came up a few times. The chain employs TRBV7-8 and TRBJ2-7; 12 positions agree with TRBD1. Germline V lookup: CDR1 SGHVS, CDR2 FQNEAQ. The CDR3 runs to 15 residues. With V trimmed by 6 bases and J by 0 bases, 3 bases remained unmatched. The CDR3 loop reads CASSKGQGASYEQYV. The CDR3 nucleotides read TGTGCCAGCAGTAAGGGACAGGGGGCCTCCTACGAGCAGTACGTC.

Worth noting for this clonotype: This may be a read error, as it is one base from a much larger clone. The chain employs TRBV7-6 and TRBJ1-1, with D perhaps TRBD1 (5 bases). Germline V CDR1 and CDR2: SGHVS, FNYEAQ. The CDR3 sequence is 14 residues long. CDR3 protein: CVSIPRGRNTEAFF. Written as DNA, the CDR3 is TGTGTCAGCATCCCAAGGGGACGAAACACTGAAGCTTTCTTT.

This clonotype was recorded many times. This chain joins TRBV11-3 and TRBJ2-1; 9 bases match TRBD2. Germline CDR1 SGHNT, CDR2 YENEEA. The V gene end was trimmed by 5 bases and the J gene end by 8 bases; junction bases not matched to a gene: 10. The CDR3 has 15 amino acids. As DNA, the CDR3 is TGTGCCAGCAGCCTCAGCGGGGGGCCTTTCTATGAGCAGTTCTTC. It specifies CASSLSGGPFYEQFF.

The chain employs TRBV6-8 and TRBJ1-1; possibly TRBD1 for D (5 bases). The CDR3 is made up of 14 amino acids. Looked up from germline, CDR1 is MNHGY and CDR2 is SAAAGT. The V gene lost 3 bases and the J gene lost 3 bases, with 11 bases spanning the gap. CDR3: CASSYRGGDTEAFF. The CDR3 nucleotides are TGTGCCAGCAGTTATCGCGGAGGGGACACTGAAGCTTTCTTT.

The count of this clonotype is one. The chain recombines TRBV3-1 with TRBJ2-5; 9 bases fit TRBD2. The CDR3 length is 18 residues. V was pared by 0 bases and J by 1 base, with 9 bases of the junction left unmatched. The germline V gene encodes CDR1 LGHDT and CDR2 YNNKEL (reference sequence). The CDR3: CASSQDLIQRGVQETQYF. The CDR3, as DNA: TGTGCCAGCAGCCAAGATCTTATCCAGCGGGGGGTCCAAGAGACCCAGTACTTC.

This clonotype was counted a few times. The chain employs TRBV15 and TRBJ1-4, with 8 bases fitting TRBD1. The length of the CDR3 is 15 residues. Germline V gives CDR1 LNHNV, CDR2 YYDKDF (reference sequence). Unmatched junction bases numbered 4, after V lost 1 base and J lost 6 bases. The CDR3 is CATSRATGGDEKLFF. CDR3 sequence (DNA): TGTGCCACCAGCAGAGCTACAGGGGGAGATGAAAAACTGTTTTTT.

The J gene is TRBJ2-1, the V gene TRBV7-9; TRBD2 matches at 10 bases. Germline V gives CDR1 SEHNR, CDR2 FQNEAQ (reference sequence). The trim removed 5 bases at V and 9 bases at J, leaving 13 bases unmatched. The CDR3 consists of 16 residues. The CDR3 loop reads CASSVPLAGAPGEQFF. The CDR3 bases are TGTGCCAGCAGCGTCCCGCTAGCGGGGGCGCCTGGTGAGCAGTTCTTC.

As regards this clonotype: With a much larger clone just one base away, this may be a read error. V usage is TRBV7-4 and J usage is TRBJ2-1; TRBD2 matches 11 bases. This CDR3 has 16 residues. Germline V gene sequence: CDR1 SGHVT, CDR2 SQSDAQ. The CDR3 spells CANSLVLAGGGDEQFF. CDR3 nucleotides: TGTGCCAACAGCTTAGTGCTAGCGGGGGGCGGGGATGAGCAGTTCTTC.

A few counts support this clonotype. This chain uses TRBV12-3 or TRBV12-4 with TRBJ1-5; D unclear. The CDR3 is made up of 12 amino acids. The V gene lost 6 bases and the J gene lost 4 bases, with 7 bases spanning the gap. The CDR3 loop is CASRSPNQPQHF. CDR3 DNA: TGTGCCAGCAGGTCCCCTAATCAGCCCCAGCATTTT.

The chain uses TRBV6-2 or TRBV6-3 and TRBJ1-6; 7 nucleotides align to TRBD1. Germline V lookup: CDR1 MNHEY, CDR2 SVGEGT. V shed 5 bases and J 3 bases; nucleotides not matched to a gene: 13. CDR3 length equals 18 residues. CDR3 in DNA: TGTGCCAGCAGTGACGACCCTCCCGGGACAGACTATAATTCACCCCTCCACTTT. This gives the protein CASSDDPPGTDYNSPLHF.

The V gene is TRBV6-2 or TRBV6-3, the J gene TRBJ1-1; TRBD1 matches at 9 bases. CDR1 and CDR2 from the germline V gene are MNHEY and SVGEGT. J gave up 1 base and V 4 bases, and 4 bases lay outside the gene matches. CDR3 length: 15 residues. The CDR3 DNA follows: TGTGCCAGCAGTTTCCCGGACAGGGGGAACACTGAAGCTTTCTTT. Translation: CASSFPDRGNTEAFF.

This clonotype has more than one count but fewer than ten. The CDR3 DNA is TGTGCCAGCAGTGAAGAGGGTACCCCCCGGGAGACCCAGTACTTC. It specifies CASSEEGTPRETQYF. The genes are TRBV2 and TRBJ2-5; the D is unclear. This CDR3 has 15 amino acids. V was trimmed by 1 base and J by 5 bases, leaving 14 bases between them. Germline loops: CDR1 SNHLY, CDR2 FYNNEI.

The chain has TRBV29-1 and TRBJ2-6; no clear D. The CDR3 runs 16 residues. V was trimmed by 2 bases and J by 0 bases, leaving 11 bases between them. Germline V gives CDR1 SQVTM, CDR2 ANQGSEA. The CDR3 DNA is TGCAGCGTTGAATCTCCGGATCGCTCTGGGGCCAACGTCCTGACTTTC. Amino acids: CSVESPDRSGANVLTF.

This clonotype has ten or more counts. The V gene is TRBV18, the J gene TRBJ1-5; D not resolved. The CDR3 loop spans 17 amino acids. Germline CDR1 and CDR2: KGHSH and LQKENI. V was clipped by 1 base and J by 1 base, with 14 bases between them. Written as DNA, the CDR3 is TGTGCCAGCTCACCACGGCGGGTAAGCGAGAGCAATCAGCCCCAGCATTTT. It yields the protein CASSPRRVSESNQPQHF.

The chain employs TRBV27 and TRBJ2-7; no definite D call. The germline V and J ends were trimmed by 5 bases and 2 bases, with 13 bases remaining between them. CDR3 length equals 14 residues. Germline values: CDR1 MNHEY, CDR2 SMNVEV (reference sequence). The DNA for the CDR3 is TGTGCCAGCAGTCTCTGGTCTAAAGCCTACGAGCAGTACTTC. Protein sequence: CASSLWSKAYEQYF.

This chain uses TRBV19 with TRBJ1-5; D might be TRBD1 (5 bases). The CDR3 sequence is 16 residues long. In germline, CDR1 is LNHDA, CDR2 SQIVND (reference sequence). V lost 6 bases, J lost 4 bases, and 19 bases lay in between. The CDR3: CASSLLRGQGNQPQHF. The CDR3 nucleotides are TGTGCCAGTAGCCTCCTCCGAGGCCAGGGAAATCAGCCCCAGCATTTT.

The V call is TRBV6-2 or TRBV6-3, the J call TRBJ1-1; D is ambiguous. V was cut by 8 bases and J by 4 bases, with 11 bases left in between. The CDR3 is 12 amino acids. Germline lookup yields CDR1 MNHEY and CDR2 SVGEGT. Here the CDR3 reads CASGWYGTEAFF. CDR3 in DNA: TGTGCCAGCGGGTGGTACGGCACTGAAGCTTTCTTT.

The chain combines TRBV6-4 with TRBJ1-1; D perhaps matches TRBD1 (5 bases). V was cut by 5 bases and J by 0 bases, with 13 bases left in between. Germline CDR1 is MRHNA and CDR2 is SNTAGT. This CDR3 comprises 15 residues. In nucleotides, the CDR3 is TGTGCCAGCAGTTGGGGGGGACGGATGAACACTGAAGCTTTCTTT. This gives the protein CASSWGGRMNTEAFF.

This clonotype was seen a few times. The V gene is TRBV10-3, the J gene TRBJ2-2, with 9 nucleotides matching TRBD2. The germline gives CDR1 ENHRY, CDR2 SYGVKD. Losses at the gene ends were 4 bases for V and 5 bases for J; bases not matched to a gene: 5. This CDR3 is built from 15 residues. The DNA for the CDR3 is TGTGCCATCAGTGCCCTTAGCGGGGGTACCGGGGAGCTGTTTTTT. This translates into CAISALSGGTGELFF.

J is TRBJ1-2 and V is TRBV7-2, with D perhaps TRBD1 (6 bases). The V and J ends lost 1 base and 8 bases respectively, with 11 bases between them. Looked up from germline, CDR1 is SGHTA and CDR2 is FQGNSA. The CDR3 has 13 amino acids. CDR3 protein: CASSLVEGGGYTF. The DNA for the CDR3 is TGTGCCAGCAGCTTAGTGGAGGGGGGCGGCTACACCTTC. The whole variable domain, remainder taken from reference TRBV7-2 and TRBJ1-2, is GAGVSQSPSNKVTEKGKDVELRCDPISGHTALYWYRQSLGQGLEFLIYFQGNSAPDKSGLPSDRFSAERTGGSVSTLTIQRTQQEDSAVYLCASSLVEGGGYTFGSGTRLTVV.

Only one count was recorded for this clonotype. The V and J genes are TRBV28 and TRBJ2-7; 10 bases agree with TRBD1. After removal of 4 bases from V and 2 bases from J, the junction contained 2 bases not matched to a gene. The CDR3 consists of 14 residues. Per germline, CDR1 MDHEN and CDR2 SYDVKM. In DNA, the CDR3 is TGTGCCAGCAGTTGGACAGGGGGTACCTACGAGCAGTACGTC. It codes for CASSWTGGTYEQYV.

The chain's CDR3 is CASSLTGTPKGRIEQFF. DNA of the CDR3: TGTGCCAGCAGCCTTACCGGGACACCGAAAGGCCGAATTGAGCAGTTCTTC. The chain combines TRBV12-3 or TRBV12-4 with TRBJ2-1, with D perhaps matching TRBD1 (6 bases). Trimming removed 6 bases from V and 9 bases from J, with 27 bases in between. This CDR3 region has 17 residues.

The V and J genes are TRBV18 and TRBJ2-3; 8 bases match TRBD1. CDR3 length: 15 residues. CDR1 and CDR2 from the germline V gene are KGHSH and LQKENI. V lost 8 bases and J lost 4; bases outside the gene matches: 11. The CDR3 DNA is TGTGCCAGCCTTGCCCCAGGACAGGGCCCAGATACGCAGTATTTT. It specifies CASLAPGQGPDTQYF.

This clonotype was seen a handful of times. J is TRBJ1-1 and V is TRBV20-1; D is unresolved. This CDR3 comprises 10 residues. The germline V gene encodes CDR1 DFQATT and CDR2 SNEGSKA (reference sequence). V was clipped by 7 bases and J by 8 bases, with 11 bases between them. The CDR3 here is CSVSGMEAFF. CDR3 sequence (DNA): TGCAGTGTCTCGGGGATGGAAGCTTTCTTT.

The gene calls are TRBV5-6 and TRBJ1-4; the D is unclear. The CDR3 covers 13 residues. V lost 0 bases and J 6 bases, leaving 6 bases between the germline ends. Germline CDR1 is SGHDT and CDR2 is YYEEEE. The DNA of the CDR3 is TGTGCCAGCAGCTTGGACAACGATGAAAAACTGTTTTTT. Translated: CASSLDNDEKLFF.

The table lists this clonotype with a few counts. This chain joins TRBV5-5 and TRBJ2-1; 8 bases fit TRBD2. Germline-derived CDR1 and CDR2 are SGHKS and YYEKEE (reference sequence). The CDR3 is 14 residues long. Trimming at V came to 4 bases and at J to 8 bases, leaving 8 bases not matched to a gene. CDR3 DNA sequence: TGTGCCAGCAGCCCCGGGGTAGCGGGGTATGAGCAGTTCTTC. Amino acids: CASSPGVAGYEQFF. The whole variable domain, remainder taken from reference TRBV5-5 and TRBJ2-1, is DAGVTQSPTHLIKTRGQQVTLRCSPISGHKSVSWYQQVLGQGPQFIFQYYEKEERGRGNFPDRFSARQFPNYSSELNVNALLLGDSALYLCASSPGVAGYEQFFGPGTRLTVL.

In this sample, this clonotype turned up once. The chain uses TRBV25-1 and TRBJ2-2, with D possibly matching TRBD1 (5 bases). V gave up 4 bases and J gave up 6 bases, with 12 bases separating them. Per the germline V gene, CDR1 is MGHDK and CDR2 is SYGVNS. The CDR3 loop spans 14 amino acids. The CDR3 DNA follows: TGTGCCAGCAGTGTCACAGGAATTGCCGGGGAGCTGTTTTTT. Residues: CASSVTGIAGELFF.

V usage is TRBV6-1 and J usage is TRBJ2-7; D gene uncertain. The CDR3 runs to 13 residues. Germline assignment: CDR1 MNHNS and CDR2 SASEGT. V was trimmed by 2 bases and J by 2 bases, leaving 7 bases between them. For the CDR3, the DNA is TGTGCCAGCAGTGAATGGGCCCCCTACGAGCAGTACGTC. It is translated as CASSEWAPYEQYV.

The rearrangement uses TRBV27 and TRBJ1-2; 8 positions agree with TRBD1. Trimming took 7 bases from V and 8 from J; bases not matched to a gene: 9. The CDR3 runs to 13 residues. CDR1 is MNHEY and CDR2 is SMNVEV in the germline V gene (reference sequence). The CDR3 loop reads CASTATGGGGYTF. As DNA, the CDR3 is TGTGCCAGCACCGCCACAGGGGGAGGCGGCTACACCTTC.

V is TRBV20-1 and J is TRBJ2-4; D unclear. From germline, CDR1 is DFQATT and CDR2 SNEGSKA (reference sequence). The V end was cut by 6 bases, the J end by 8 bases, with 8 bases between. The CDR3 is 10 amino acids. CDR3 region: CSAPADIQYF. The CDR3 coding sequence is TGCAGTGCCCCGGCCGACATTCAGTACTTC.

The genes are TRBV7-9 and TRBJ2-7; D ambiguous. Germline assignment: CDR1 SEHNR and CDR2 FQNEAQ (reference sequence). The V and J ends lost 4 bases and 5 bases respectively, with 21 bases between them. The CDR3 is made up of 16 amino acids. The CDR3 region is CASSSRPNPSFDEQYV. CDR3 sequence (DNA): TGTGCCAGCAGCTCCCGTCCCAACCCATCCTTCGACGAGCAGTACGTC.